Detailed here is one T cell receptor beta chain. This specimen comes from a study of blood T cell repertoires in COVID-19. On the study more broadly: In each case, the material was cDNA or gDNA derived from T cells, B-cell-depleted T cells, or PBMCs.

The CDR3 contains 16 residues. Original methodology: Nucleated cell counts were estimated from reference gene primer amplification. TCRdb's copy holds only in-frame clones and misses some; the assay was immunoSEQ multiplex PCR. D and trimming were read from the DNA, whereas the V and J calls and clone size are those reported in that table. The sample holds around 250,000 clones, about 86% seen once. This sequence was found in a man aged 40-49 years with active or convalescent COVID-19. V and J are TRBV7-5 and TRBJ1-5. TRBV7-5 corresponds to a pseudogene. Sequenced material: peripheral blood. DNA of the CDR3: TGTGCCAGAAGCTTAGGGGGCAGGGAGGGGAATCAGCCCCAGCATTTT. Amino acid sequence: CARSLGGREGNQPQHF.